The clone carrying this TCR beta chain was observed a few times. Its antigen is not known. This sample is part of a study of beta chain features in type 1 diabetes. General study findings and limits: The study found moderately but significantly shorter TCRB CDR3s in all four CD4+ subsets of Type 1 diabetes patients.

This CDR3 is built from 15 residues. Trimming removed 5 bases from V and 9 bases from J; junction bases left unmatched: 14. CDR1 is MNHNS, CDR2 SASEGT, per germline. Sorted populations all exceeded 98% purity. The whole isolated RNA underwent reverse transcription, so sequencing captured expressed TCRB transcripts. The assay was immunoSEQ multiplex PCR, and TCRdb's table has in-frame clones only and misses some. This table holds roughly 180,000 clones, over 6% found once. The chain combines TRBV6-1 with TRBJ2-7; 9 bases are a match to TRBD1. The sample was central memory CD4+ T cells from blood. The clonotype was recovered from a man aged 18 to 30 with type 1 diabetes. The CDR3 loop is CASSWTGAPREGQYF. CDR3 DNA sequence: TGTGCCAGCAGTTGGACAGGGGCCCCCCGGGAAGGGCAGTACTTC.